This TCR beta chain was found in a study of blood T cell repertoires in COVID-19. Measured with immunoSEQ multiplex PCR; TCRdb has only the in-frame clones, and not every one. The sample consists of approximately 50,000 clones, 75% to 95% of them appearing once. Trimming left V 4 bases short and J 8 bases short, with 24 bases between. CDR3 length: 17 residues. The V gene's germline CDR1 is MDHEN and CDR2 SYDVKM. The receptor comes from a man aged 45-65 years with active COVID-19. The rearrangement uses TRBV28 and TRBJ2-1; TRBD1 might be the D (5 bases). Sequenced: peripheral blood. This chain's CDR3 is CASSSAGSRLTQDEQFF. The CDR3 DNA is TGTGCCAGCAGTTCGGCAGGGTCTAGGCTGACGCAAGATGAGCAGTTCTTC.